This T cell receptor beta chain was identified in a study of T cells in Graves' hyperthyroidism and ophthalmopathy. As for the study in general: Peripheral blood samples were taken at initial diagnosis, prior to any treatment.

This clonotype was seen many times. Inclusion characteristics of ophthalmopathy patients comprised a Clinical Activity Score of at least 3, a NOSPECS grade of at least 4, and duration under 3 months. RNA transcripts yielded amplified TCR beta CDR3 regions. Researchers ran a first-round RT-PCR on the TCR CDR3 using the HTBI primer set. TCRdb re-analysed the multiplex PCR reads in MiXCR, keeping a single row per CDR3 protein. The table records over 400,000 distinct CDR3 sequences, about 15% of them present only once. V dropped 0 bases and J dropped 6; count of bases not matched to a gene: 6. This CDR3 comprises 15 residues. The germline CDR1 and CDR2 sequences are SGDLS and YYNGEE.

Sequenced input: blood. This clonotype was obtained from a man aged 18 to 30 with Graves' ophthalmopathy. The V gene is TRBV9, the J gene TRBJ1-5, with TRBD1 matching over 7 bases. CDR3 bases: TGTGCCAGCAGCGTAGAGGGACAGATGGGTCAGCCCCAGCATTTT. The encoded protein is CASSVEGQMGQPQHF.